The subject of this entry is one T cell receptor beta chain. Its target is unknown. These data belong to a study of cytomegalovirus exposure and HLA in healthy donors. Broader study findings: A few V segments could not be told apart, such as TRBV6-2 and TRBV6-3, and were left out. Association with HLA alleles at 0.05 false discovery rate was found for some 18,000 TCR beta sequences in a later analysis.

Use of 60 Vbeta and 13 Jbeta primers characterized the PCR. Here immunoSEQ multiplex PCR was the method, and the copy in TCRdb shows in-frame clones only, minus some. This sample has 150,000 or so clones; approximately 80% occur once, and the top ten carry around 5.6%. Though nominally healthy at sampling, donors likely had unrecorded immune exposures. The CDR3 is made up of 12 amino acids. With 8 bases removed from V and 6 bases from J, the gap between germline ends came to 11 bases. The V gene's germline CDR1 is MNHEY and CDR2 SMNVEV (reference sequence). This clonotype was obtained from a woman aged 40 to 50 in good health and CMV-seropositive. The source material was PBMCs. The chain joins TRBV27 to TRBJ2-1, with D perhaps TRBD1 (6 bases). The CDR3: CASQQGSNEQFF. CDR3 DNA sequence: TGTGCCAGCCAACAGGGAAGCAATGAGCAGTTCTTC.